This TCR beta chain was documented in a study of blood T cell repertoires in COVID-19. Study-level information: Samples came from the United States, Italy and Spain, spanning acute and convalescent COVID-19.

This clone was observed a handful of times. Trimming shortened V by 2 bases and J by 4 bases, and 16 bases separated the two germline ends. Germline V gives CDR1 SGHRS, CDR2 YFSETQ. The CDR3 length is 16 residues. Per the original data handling: Amplification from reference gene primers served as the basis for estimated nucleated cell counts. Here immunoSEQ multiplex PCR was the method, and the copy in TCRdb shows in-frame clones only, minus some. That table furnishes V, J and clone size, whereas the DNA furnished D and trimming. The sample lists 120,000 to 150,000 clones; 79% were seen once. This chain links TRBV5-1 with TRBJ1-3, with a tentative D call TRBD1 (6 bases). The TCR comes from a man aged 45-60 years with active or convalescent COVID-19. Sequencing input: peripheral blood. The CDR3 reads CASSFMSGGPGNTIYF. Written as DNA, the CDR3 is TGCGCCAGCAGCTTTATGTCCGGGGGGCCCGGAAACACCATATATTTT.